Presented here are 19 T cell receptor beta chains from one specimen sequenced in a study of immune evolution from preneoplasia to lung adenocarcinoma. Clones were sequenced by immunoSEQ multiplex PCR, and TCRdb holds only the in-frame ones, with some missing. The sample records roughly 5,000 clones, about 90% being singletons. The sequenced sample was FFPE atypical adenomatous hyperplasia tissue from the lung. Indicated subset: atypical adenomatous hyperplasia (AAH), lung preneoplasia. Receptors were obtained from a person aged 70 to 85 with lung adenocarcinoma.

The chain carries TRBV11-1 and TRBJ1-1; D is unclear. Germline CDR1 is SGHAT and CDR2 is FQDESV (reference sequence). V lost 5 bases and J lost 2, with 6 bases in between. This CDR3 spans 12 amino acids. The DNA for the CDR3 is TGTGCCAGCAGCCCCGCCAACACTGAAGCTTTCTTT. Encoded protein: CASSPANTEAFF.

This clone is a singleton in its sample. The chain links TRBV28 to TRBJ1-5; D not resolved. The germline V and J ends were trimmed by 6 bases and 2 bases, with 14 bases remaining between them. Germline V CDR1 and CDR2: MDHEN, SYDVKM. The CDR3 runs 15 residues. DNA of the CDR3: TGTGCCAGCAGCACCGGAGGGATTGGCAATCAGCCCCAGCATTTT. Encoded protein: CASSTGGIGNQPQHF.

This clone has just a few counts. The chain is built from TRBV19 and TRBJ2-3; D call uncertain. Per germline, CDR1 LNHDA and CDR2 SQIVND (reference sequence). The CDR3 extends over 14 amino acids. V lost 3 bases and J 3 bases, leaving 10 bases between the germline ends. CDR3 protein: CASSMLPGTDTQYF. CDR3 in DNA: TGTGCCAGTAGTATGCTCCCCGGGACAGATACGCAGTATTTT.

This chain links TRBV4-1 with TRBJ1-5, with D maybe TRBD1 (5 bases). The germline V and J ends were trimmed by 0 bases and 6 bases, with 9 bases remaining between them. In germline, CDR1 is MGHRA, CDR2 YSYEKL. CDR3 length equals 14 residues. CDR3 coding DNA: TGCGCCAGCAGCCAAGACAGGGTTAGTCAGCCCCAGCATTTT. It translates to CASSQDRVSQPQHF.

The chain employs TRBV7-9 and TRBJ1-4; 8 bases align to TRBD1. CDR3 length equals 15 residues. V lost 3 bases and J lost 1; bases outside the gene matches: 1. Germline CDR1 and CDR2: SEHNR and FQNEAQ (reference sequence). The CDR3 region is CASSFRGLTNEKLFF. The CDR3 DNA is TGTGCCAGCAGCTTCAGGGGGCTAACTAATGAAAAACTGTTTTTT.

The chain is built from TRBV6-6 and TRBJ1-5, with D tentatively TRBD1 (5 bases). This CDR3 is built from 15 residues. Trimming removed 6 bases from V and 2 bases from J, with 14 bases in between. The germline gives CDR1 MNHNY, CDR2 SVGAGI (reference sequence). The CDR3 nucleotides read TGTGCCAGCAGACCGCAGGGAGTTGGCAATCAGCCCCAGCATTTT. It translates to CASRPQGVGNQPQHF.

This sequence joins TRBV7-9 and TRBJ2-2, with a possible D match to TRBD1 (6 bases). Germline V gene lookup returns CDR1 SEHNR and CDR2 FQNEAQ (reference sequence). V shed 0 bases and J shed 4 bases, with 15 bases lying between them. There are 17 residues in the CDR3. For the CDR3, the DNA is TGTGCCAGCAGCTTAGCGGCAGGGGCTGGAGCCACCGGGGAGCTGTTTTTT. It specifies CASSLAAGAGATGELFF.

This clone came up a few times. V usage is TRBV30 and J usage is TRBJ1-2; D uncertain. From germline, CDR1 is GTSNPN and CDR2 SVGIG (reference sequence). Trimming left V 2 bases short and J 2 bases short, with 12 bases between. The CDR3 consists of 14 residues. CDR3 DNA: TGTGCCTGGAGTCCCTCGGGGTCGAACTATGGCTACACCTTC. Translation gives CAWSPSGSNYGYTF. Combining the CDR3 with reference TRBV30 and TRBJ1-2 gives the whole variable domain SQTIHQWPATLVQPVGSPLSLECTVEGTSNPNLYWYRQAAGRGLQLLFYSVGIGQISSEVPQNLSASRPQDRQFILSSKKLLLSDSGFYLCAWSPSGSNYGYTFGSGTRLTVV.

The chain combines TRBV7-2 with TRBJ1-1; D uncertain. V lost 3 bases, J lost 2 bases, and 13 bases lay in between. This CDR3 has 15 residues. CDR1 SGHTA and CDR2 FQGNSA come from the germline V gene. The CDR3 is CASSFFLMSNTEAFF. The CDR3, as DNA: TGTGCCAGCAGCTTCTTTCTCATGTCTAACACTGAAGCTTTCTTT.

This chain uses TRBV7-9 with TRBJ2-7; D may be TRBD1 (6 bases). The CDR3 runs 13 residues. Germline loops: CDR1 SEHNR, CDR2 FQNEAQ (reference sequence). The ends were cut back, 4 bases at V and 3 bases at J, with 10 bases in the middle. The CDR3 reads CASSSGTSYEQYF. The CDR3 bases are TGTGCCAGCAGCTCGGGGACAAGCTACGAGCAGTACTTC.

This clone appeared a few times. Other DNA sequences in this specimen translate into the identical CDR3. V is TRBV11-3 and J is TRBJ2-3; weak D call: TRBD1 (5 bases). Germline-derived CDR1 and CDR2 are SGHNT and YENEEA. Trimming took off 6 bases at V and 1 base at J, with 8 bases between the two ends. This CDR3 contains 13 residues. CDR3 DNA: TGTGCCAGCAGTGCCAGGGGCACAGATACGCAGTATTTT. Amino acid sequence: CASSARGTDTQYF.

The chain employs TRBV28 and TRBJ1-1; D unclear. Looked up from germline, CDR1 is MDHEN and CDR2 is SYDVKM. The CDR3 is made up of 14 amino acids. Trimming removed 2 bases from V and 10 bases from J, with 17 bases in between. The DNA of the CDR3 is TGTGCCAGCAGTTTACCCAGGTCCAGGTCTCCAGCTTTCTTT. This encodes CASSLPRSRSPAFF. Using reference TRBV28 and TRBJ1-1 for the parts outside the CDR3, the full variable domain is DVKVTQSSRYLVKRTGEKVFLECVQDMDHENMFWYRQDPGLGLRLIYFSYDVKMKEKGDIPEGYSVSREKKERFSLILESASTNQTSMYLCASSLPRSRSPAFFGQGTRLTVV.

This clone has a handful of counts. This chain connects TRBV5-1 to TRBJ1-1, with a possible D match to TRBD1 (5 bases). CDR1 is SGHRS and CDR2 is YFSETQ in the germline V gene. The CDR3 contains 14 residues. The ends were cut back, 4 bases at V and 3 bases at J, with 13 bases in the middle. The CDR3 region has the DNA TGCGCCAGCAGCAAGCAGTTAGGGGACACTGAAGCTTTCTTT. Protein sequence: CASSKQLGDTEAFF.

CDR3 DNA sequence: TGCGCCAGCAGCCAAGAGTCCGGGATAGATACGCAGTATTTT. It codes for CASSQESGIDTQYF. This rearrangement joins TRBV4-1 to TRBJ2-3; tentatively, D is TRBD2 (5 bases). Germline assignment: CDR1 MGHRA and CDR2 YSYEKL. The CDR3 extends over 14 amino acids. V gave up 0 bases and J gave up 5 bases, with 9 bases separating them.

In this sample, this clone turned up once. The chain couples TRBV7-9 to TRBJ1-1; no firm D call. The CDR3 totals 16 residues. The V and J ends lost 2 bases and 4 bases respectively, with 17 bases between them. CDR1 is SEHNR and CDR2 is FQNEAQ in the germline V gene (reference sequence). The CDR3 loop is CASSLSPSDLGTEAFF. CDR3 in DNA: TGTGCCAGCAGCTTATCCCCGTCAGACCTGGGCACTGAAGCTTTCTTT.

V gene TRBV7-9 combines with J gene TRBJ2-3; 12 bases are shared with TRBD2. Per the germline V gene, CDR1 is SEHNR and CDR2 is FQNEAQ (reference sequence). The CDR3 loop spans 14 amino acids. V lost 5 bases to trimming and J lost 6 bases; unmatched junction nucleotides: 3. The CDR3 is CASSRGLAGDTQYF. The CDR3 bases are TGTGCCAGCAGCCGCGGACTAGCGGGGGATACGCAGTATTTT.

This CDR3 reads CASSLYPPGASTDTQYF. DNA of the CDR3: TGTGCCAGCAGCTTATACCCCCCCGGGGCGAGCACAGATACGCAGTATTTT. V gene TRBV7-2 combines with J gene TRBJ2-3; the D call may be TRBD1 or TRBD2 (5 bases each). Trimming left V 2 bases short and J 0 bases short, with 15 bases between. Per germline, CDR1 SGHTA and CDR2 FQGNSA. CDR3 length: 17 amino acids.

In its sample, this clone was seen once. The V gene is TRBV5-6, the J gene TRBJ2-5; D perhaps matches TRBD2 (6 bases). V lost 4 bases and J lost 4, with 14 bases in between. Looked up from germline, CDR1 is SGHDT and CDR2 is YYEEEE. The CDR3 loop spans 14 amino acids. Written as DNA, the CDR3 is TGTGCCAGCAGCCTGCTGGCGGGACGAGAGACCCAGTACTTC. This sequence encodes CASSLLAGRETQYF.

Comment on this clone: The same CDR3 can be traced to other DNA sequences in this sample. The chain is built from TRBV6-6 and TRBJ1-5, with D unresolved. Germline V gene data show CDR1 as MNHNY and CDR2 as SVGAGI (reference sequence). The CDR3 totals 14 residues. The ends were cut back, 4 bases at V and 4 bases at J, with 11 bases in the middle. The CDR3 region has the DNA TGTGCCAGCAGTTTAGACACTGCTAATCAGCCCCAGCATTTT. Translating gives CASSLDTANQPQHF.